These 15 T cell receptor beta chains were sequenced from one sample in a study of T cell responses to AZD1222 COVID-19 vaccine. Assay used: immunoSEQ multiplex PCR; TCRdb lists only in-frame clones, some missing. This repertoire shows about 180,000 clones, about 90% found once; its top ten account for roughly 8%. This sample comprised peripheral blood, obtained on day 0 of AZD1222 vaccination. The receptors here all came from an adult in good health.

The chain has TRBV4-2 and TRBJ2-2; D is ambiguous. This CDR3 contains 13 residues. V was shortened by 3 bases and J by 6 bases, with 8 bases between the two germline ends. CDR1 and CDR2 (germline): LGHNA, YNFKEQ. The CDR3 bases are TGTGCCAGCAGCCAGTTCGACCCCGGGGAGCTGTTTTTT. It translates to CASSQFDPGELFF.

V is TRBV2 and J is TRBJ2-1; a weak D match, TRBD1 (5 bases). V lost 6 bases and J lost 5, with 8 bases in between. Germline V gene data show CDR1 as SNHLY and CDR2 as FYNNEI. This CDR3 has 12 amino acids. Here the CDR3 DNA reads TGTGCCAGCAGAGACAGTAACAATGAGCAGTTCTTC. Translated, it gives CASRDSNNEQFF.

V usage is TRBV7-2 and J usage is TRBJ1-2, with 10 bases matching TRBD1. Germline CDR1 is SGHTA and CDR2 is FQGNSA. The V gene end was trimmed by 5 bases and the J gene end by 2 bases; junction bases not matched to a gene: 5. The CDR3 extends over 15 amino acids. The DNA for the CDR3 is TGTGCCAGCAGCGGCGCGGGACAGGGGAACTATGGCTACACCTTC. Its translation is CASSGAGQGNYGYTF.

V is TRBV18 and J is TRBJ1-1, with TRBD1 matching over 7 bases. Per germline, CDR1 KGHSH and CDR2 LQKENI. The V and J ends lost 5 bases and 1 base, in that order; junction bases with no gene match: 13. The CDR3 is 17 amino acids. The CDR3, as DNA: TGTGCCAGCTCAGCCCGTCCGGAGGGGGCGGGGAACACTGAAGCTTTCTTT. Amino acid sequence: CASSARPEGAGNTEAFF.

The chain uses TRBV9 and TRBJ1-1; TRBD1 aligns across 8 bases. The V and J ends lost 2 bases and 0 bases, in that order; junction bases with no gene match: 0. This CDR3 has 14 amino acids. Germline values: CDR1 SGDLS, CDR2 YYNGEE. The CDR3 nucleotides read TGTGCCAGCAGCGTGACAGGGGTGAACACTGAAGCTTTCTTT. This gives the protein CASSVTGVNTEAFF.

The J gene is TRBJ2-1, the V gene TRBV9, with TRBD1 as a possible D gene (6 bases). V was clipped by 2 bases and J by 0 bases, with 9 bases between them. The CDR3 covers 15 residues. The germline V gene has CDR1 SGDLS and CDR2 YYNGEE. Here the CDR3 DNA reads TGTGCCAGCAGCGTTACAGGGAGCTCCTACAATGAGCAGTTCTTC. Translated, it gives CASSVTGSSYNEQFF.

As DNA, the CDR3 is TGTGCCAGCAGCTTGGTAGGCCACGAGCAGTACTTC. Protein product: CASSLVGHEQYF. The chain couples TRBV5-6 to TRBJ2-7; D gene ambiguous. The V end lost 0 bases, the J end lost 5 bases, and 6 bases lay between the germline ends. Germline V gene data show CDR1 as SGHDT and CDR2 as YYEEEE. This CDR3 has 12 amino acids.

This chain uses TRBV7-9 with TRBJ2-5; TRBD2 matches 15 bases. In germline, CDR1 is SEHNR, CDR2 FQNEAQ (reference sequence). CDR3 length equals 19 residues. After removal of 5 bases from V and 1 base from J, the junction contained 11 bases not matched to a gene. CDR3 sequence: CASSTIRTSGGAGQETQYF. CDR3 in DNA: TGTGCCAGCAGCACGATAAGGACTAGCGGGGGGGCAGGCCAAGAGACCCAGTACTTC.

The chain joins TRBV14 to TRBJ2-7, with a tentative D call TRBD2 (5 bases). CDR1 is SGHDN and CDR2 is FVKESK in the germline V gene. The CDR3 length is 14 residues. Trimming stripped 3 bases from V and 5 bases from J, with 14 bases between. CDR3 loop: CASSHPTSRHEQYF. Here the CDR3 DNA reads TGTGCCAGCAGCCACCCTACTAGTAGGCACGAGCAGTACTTC. Filled out from reference TRBV14 and TRBJ2-7, the complete variable domain reads EAGVTQFPSHSVIEKGQTVTLRCDPISGHDNLYWYRRVMGKEIKFLLHFVKESKQDESGMPNNRFLAERTGGTYSTLKVQPAELEDSGVYFCASSHPTSRHEQYFGPGTRLTVT.

This clone appeared once. The same CDR3 is also encoded by other DNA sequences in this sample. The chain recombines TRBV6-1 with TRBJ1-5; 10 bases align to TRBD1. V was clipped by 3 bases and J by 6 bases; unmatched bases: 2. Germline V CDR1 and CDR2: MNHNS, SASEGT. The CDR3 has 14 amino acids. CDR3 sequence reads: CASSERQGAQPQHF. DNA of the CDR3: TGTGCCAGCAGTGAGAGACAGGGGGCTCAGCCCCAGCATTTT.

The chain joins TRBV6-5 to TRBJ2-1; 8 bases fit TRBD1. Germline V gene data show CDR1 as MNHEY and CDR2 as SVGAGI. V lost 6 bases and J lost 0; bases outside the gene matches: 4. The length of the CDR3 is 15 residues. The DNA of the CDR3 is TGTGCCAGCAGGCAAGACAGGGGCTCCTACAATGAGCAGTTCTTC. This encodes CASRQDRGSYNEQFF.

The J gene is TRBJ2-1, the V gene TRBV11-3; 9 bases fit TRBD2. The ends lost 2 bases at V and 9 bases at J; junction bases unmatched: 11. CDR3 length: 16 residues. From germline, CDR1 is SGHNT and CDR2 YENEEA. The CDR3 spells CASSLSSSGGRAEQFF. CDR3 coding DNA: TGTGCCAGCAGCTTAAGCTCAAGCGGGGGGCGGGCTGAGCAGTTCTTC. The whole variable domain, filled in from reference TRBV11-3 and TRBJ2-1, reads EAGVVQSPRYKIIEKKQPVAFWCNPISGHNTLYWYLQNLGQGPELLIRYENEEAVDDSQLPKDRFSAERLKGVDSTLKIQPAELGDSAVYLCASSLSSSGGRAEQFFGPGTRLTVL.

This clone was observed once. This chain joins TRBV5-1 and TRBJ2-1, with 11 bases matching TRBD2. The V gene's germline CDR1 is SGHRS and CDR2 YFSETQ. There are 15 residues in the CDR3. V gave up 4 bases and J gave up 8 bases; unmatched junction bases: 8. CDR3 sequence (DNA): TGCGCCAGCAGCCTAGGGACTAGCGGACCCGATGAGCAGTTCTTC. Translated: CASSLGTSGPDEQFF.

The CDR3 coding sequence is TGTGCCAGCAGTTATAGGGCAGGACCGCCTGGGGAGCAGTACTTC. Translated, it gives CASSYRAGPPGEQYF. The V gene is TRBV6-2 or TRBV6-3, the J gene TRBJ2-7, with D unclear. V was cut by 3 bases and J by 7 bases, with 19 bases left in between. The CDR3 loop spans 15 amino acids. Germline CDR1 is MNHEY and CDR2 is SVGEGT.

This rearrangement joins TRBV5-1 to TRBJ2-1; D ambiguous. Per the germline V gene, CDR1 is SGHRS and CDR2 is YFSETQ. This CDR3 contains 12 residues. V was cut by 0 bases and J by 6 bases, with 4 bases left in between. The CDR3 bases are TGCGCCAGCAGCTTGGGTTTCAATGAGCAGTTCTTC. This gives the protein CASSLGFNEQFF.